This entry is about one T cell receptor beta chain. Its antigen remains unidentified. The record originates from a study of cytomegalovirus exposure and HLA in healthy donors. Overall study results and limits: The study designated 164 TCR beta chains cytomegalovirus-associated. HLA alleles showed associations with 15,000 to 20,000 TCR beta sequences in a later analysis, at a 0.05 false discovery rate. In the analysis, some V segments, TRBV6-2 and TRBV6-3 included, were excluded as indistinguishable.

The PCR was carried out with 60 Vbeta primers and 13 Jbeta primers. The method was immunoSEQ multiplex PCR; TCRdb's version includes in-frame clones alone and lacks a portion of them. Altogether about 180,000 clones are present, around four fifths being singletons, with the ten largest covering approximately 1.3%. With V trimmed by 0 bases and J by 2 bases, 4 bases remained unmatched. This CDR3 has 15 amino acids. The germline V gene has CDR1 SGHRS and CDR2 YFSETQ. Material: PBMCs. This TCR came from a man aged 25-40 years in good health and CMV-seronegative. The chain links TRBV5-1 to TRBJ2-7; 8 bases are shared with TRBD1. As DNA, the CDR3 is TGCGCCAGCAGCTTGGACAGGGGGAAAACCTACGAGCAGTACTTC. It yields the protein CASSLDRGKTYEQYF.